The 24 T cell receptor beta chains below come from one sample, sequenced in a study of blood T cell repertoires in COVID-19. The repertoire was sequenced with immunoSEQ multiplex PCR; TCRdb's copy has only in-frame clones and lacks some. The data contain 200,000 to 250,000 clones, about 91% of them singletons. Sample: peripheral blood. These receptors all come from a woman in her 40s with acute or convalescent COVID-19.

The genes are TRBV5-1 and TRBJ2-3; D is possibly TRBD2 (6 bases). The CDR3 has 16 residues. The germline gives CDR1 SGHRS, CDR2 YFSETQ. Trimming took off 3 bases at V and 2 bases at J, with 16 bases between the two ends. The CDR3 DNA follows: TGCGCCAGCAGCTCCGGACTACCGCCTAACACAGATACGCAGTATTTT. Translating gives CASSSGLPPNTDTQYF. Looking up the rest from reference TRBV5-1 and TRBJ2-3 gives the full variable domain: KAGVTQTPRYLIKTRGQQVTLSCSPISGHRSVSWYQQTPGQGLQFLFEYFSETQRNKGNFPGRFSGRQFSNSRSEMNVSTLELGDSALYLCASSSGLPPNTDTQYFGPGTRLTVL.

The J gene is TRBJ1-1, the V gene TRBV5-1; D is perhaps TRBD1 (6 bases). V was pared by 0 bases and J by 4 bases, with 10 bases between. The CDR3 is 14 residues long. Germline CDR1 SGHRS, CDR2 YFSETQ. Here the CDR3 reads CASSLGGLSTEAFF. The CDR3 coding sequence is TGCGCCAGCAGCTTGGGGGGGCTGAGCACTGAAGCTTTCTTT.

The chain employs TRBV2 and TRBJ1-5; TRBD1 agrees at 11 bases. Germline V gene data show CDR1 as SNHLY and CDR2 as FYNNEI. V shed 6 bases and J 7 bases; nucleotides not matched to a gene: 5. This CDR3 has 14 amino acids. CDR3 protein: CASSLRTGGQPQHF. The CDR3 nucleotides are TGTGCCAGCAGCCTACGGACAGGGGGCCAGCCCCAGCATTTT.

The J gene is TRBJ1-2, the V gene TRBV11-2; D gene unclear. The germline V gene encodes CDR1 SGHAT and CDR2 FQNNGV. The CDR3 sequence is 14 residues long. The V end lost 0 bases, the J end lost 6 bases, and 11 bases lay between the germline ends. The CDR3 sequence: CASSLDEGGDGYTF. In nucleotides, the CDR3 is TGTGCCAGCAGCTTAGATGAGGGAGGCGATGGCTACACCTTC.

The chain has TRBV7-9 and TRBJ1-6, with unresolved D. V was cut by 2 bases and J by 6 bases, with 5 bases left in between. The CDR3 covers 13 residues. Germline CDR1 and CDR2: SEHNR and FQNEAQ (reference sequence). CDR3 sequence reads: CASSLQVNSPLHF. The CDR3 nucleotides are TGTGCCAGCAGCTTACAGGTTAATTCACCCCTCCACTTT.

CDR3 DNA sequence: TGTGCCAGCAGCTCCCCGATTGAGACAGACTCCAACACTGAAGCTTTCTTT. The encoded protein is CASSSPIETDSNTEAFF. V usage is TRBV7-8 and J usage is TRBJ1-1; the D gene is possibly TRBD1 (5 bases). Germline V gene sequence: CDR1 SGHVS, CDR2 FQNEAQ. The CDR3 spans 17 residues. The germline V and J ends were trimmed by 4 bases and 2 bases, with 20 bases remaining between them.

The CDR3 spells CASSFGSGGRVNEQFF. DNA for the CDR3: TGCGCCAGCAGCTTTGGCAGCGGGGGGCGTGTGAATGAGCAGTTCTTC. V and J are TRBV5-1 and TRBJ2-1; 9 bases fit TRBD2. The ends lost 2 bases at V and 7 bases at J; junction bases unmatched: 10. CDR3 length: 16 amino acids. Germline assignment: CDR1 SGHRS and CDR2 YFSETQ.

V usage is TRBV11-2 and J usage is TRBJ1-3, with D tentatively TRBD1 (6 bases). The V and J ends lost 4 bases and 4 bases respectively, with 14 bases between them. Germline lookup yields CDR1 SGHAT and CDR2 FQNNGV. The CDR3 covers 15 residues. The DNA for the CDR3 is TGTGCCAGCAGCTCGGGGACACGCCGAGGAAACACCATATATTTT. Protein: CASSSGTRRGNTIYF.

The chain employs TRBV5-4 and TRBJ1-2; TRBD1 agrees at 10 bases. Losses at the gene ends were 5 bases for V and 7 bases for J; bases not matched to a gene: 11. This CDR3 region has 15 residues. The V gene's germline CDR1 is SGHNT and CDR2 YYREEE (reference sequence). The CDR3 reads CASSHRQGAIPGYTF. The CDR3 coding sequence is TGTGCCAGCAGTCACCGACAGGGGGCAATCCCTGGCTACACCTTC.

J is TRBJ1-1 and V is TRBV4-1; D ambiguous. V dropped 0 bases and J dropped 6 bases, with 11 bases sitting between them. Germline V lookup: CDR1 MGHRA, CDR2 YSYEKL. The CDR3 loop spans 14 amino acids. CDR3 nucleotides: TGCGCCAGCAGCCAAGAGAGAGGGCAGGCTGAAGCTTTCTTT. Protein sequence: CASSQERGQAEAFF.

The CDR3 DNA sequence: TGCGCCAGCAGCTTGACCTCCGGGACTAGCGGGGAGACCCAGTACTTC. This translates into CASSLTSGTSGETQYF. The chain has TRBV5-1 and TRBJ2-5; the match to TRBD2 covers 12 bases. Germline CDR1 reads SGHRS; CDR2 reads YFSETQ. J lost 5 bases, V lost 1 base, and 6 bases had no gene match. The CDR3 covers 16 residues.

The CDR3 DNA follows: TGTGCCAGCAGCATCAGGGTCACTAATGAAAAACTGTTTTTT. It encodes CASSIRVTNEKLFF. The chain combines TRBV7-8 with TRBJ1-4, with D perhaps TRBD1 (5 bases). Trimming stripped 5 bases from V and 2 bases from J, with 9 bases between. The CDR3 is 14 amino acids. Germline CDR1 is SGHVS and CDR2 is FQNEAQ. Full variable domain (rest looked up from reference TRBV7-8 and TRBJ1-4): GAGVSQSPRYKVAKRGQDVALRCDPISGHVSLFWYQQALGQGPEFLTYFQNEAQLDKSGLPSDRFFAERPEGSVSTLKIQRTQQEDSAVYLCASSIRVTNEKLFFGSGTQLSVL.

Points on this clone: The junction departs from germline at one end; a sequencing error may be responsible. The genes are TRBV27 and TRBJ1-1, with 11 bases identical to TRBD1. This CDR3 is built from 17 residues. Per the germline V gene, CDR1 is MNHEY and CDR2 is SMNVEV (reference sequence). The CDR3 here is CASSSLSPDRGPTEAFF. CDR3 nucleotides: TGTGCCAGTAGTTCCCTATCCCCGGACAGGGGGCCCACTGAAGCTTTCTTT.

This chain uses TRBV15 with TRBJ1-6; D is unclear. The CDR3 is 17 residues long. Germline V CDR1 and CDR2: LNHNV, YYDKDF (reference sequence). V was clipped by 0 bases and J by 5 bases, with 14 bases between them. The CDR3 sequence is CATSRDLKKRDNSPLHF. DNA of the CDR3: TGTGCCACCAGCAGAGATCTTAAGAAGAGGGATAATTCACCCCTCCACTTT.

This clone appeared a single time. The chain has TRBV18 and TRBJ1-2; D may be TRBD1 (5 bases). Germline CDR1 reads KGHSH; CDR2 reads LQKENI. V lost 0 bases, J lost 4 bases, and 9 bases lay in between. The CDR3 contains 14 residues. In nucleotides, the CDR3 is TGTGCCAGCTCACCACCGGACACCTTCTATGGCTACACCTTC. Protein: CASSPPDTFYGYTF.

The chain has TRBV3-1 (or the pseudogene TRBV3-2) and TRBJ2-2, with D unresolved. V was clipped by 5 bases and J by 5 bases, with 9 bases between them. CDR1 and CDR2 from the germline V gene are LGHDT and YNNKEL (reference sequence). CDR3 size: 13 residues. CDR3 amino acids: CASSLVGTGELFF. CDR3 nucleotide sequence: TGTGCCAGCAGCTTAGTCGGTACCGGGGAGCTGTTTTTT.

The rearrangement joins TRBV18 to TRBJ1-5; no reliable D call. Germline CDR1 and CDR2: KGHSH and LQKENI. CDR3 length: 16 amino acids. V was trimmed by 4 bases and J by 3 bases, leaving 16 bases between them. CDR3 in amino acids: CASSLRRAADNQPQHF. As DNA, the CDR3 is TGTGCCAGCTCACTACGTCGAGCGGCAGACAATCAGCCCCAGCATTTT. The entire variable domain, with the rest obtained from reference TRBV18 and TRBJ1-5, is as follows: NAGVMQNPRHLVRRRGQEARLRCSPMKGHSHVYWYRQLPEEGLKFMVYLQKENIIDESGMPKERFSAEFPKEGPSILRIQQVVRGDSAAYFCASSLRRAADNQPQHFGDGTRLSIL.

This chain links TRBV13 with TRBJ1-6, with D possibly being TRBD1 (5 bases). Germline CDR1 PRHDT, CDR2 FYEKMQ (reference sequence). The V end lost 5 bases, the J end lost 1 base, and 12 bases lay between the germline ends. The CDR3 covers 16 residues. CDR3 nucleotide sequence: TGTGCCAGCAGCGCCTCAGGGTCGTCCTATAATTCACCCCTCCACTTT. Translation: CASSASGSSYNSPLHF.

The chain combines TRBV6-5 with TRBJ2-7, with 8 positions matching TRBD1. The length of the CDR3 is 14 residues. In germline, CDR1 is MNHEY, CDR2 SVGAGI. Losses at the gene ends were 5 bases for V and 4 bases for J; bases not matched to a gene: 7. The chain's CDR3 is CASSPYRGEYEQYV. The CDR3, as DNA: TGTGCCAGCAGTCCCTACAGGGGGGAATACGAGCAGTACGTC.

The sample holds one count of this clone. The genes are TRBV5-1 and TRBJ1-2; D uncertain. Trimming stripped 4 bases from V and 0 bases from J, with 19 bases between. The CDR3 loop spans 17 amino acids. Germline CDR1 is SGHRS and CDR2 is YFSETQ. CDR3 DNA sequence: TGCGCCAGCAGCACTACCCAAACAACGTTTGCTAACTATGGCTACACCTTC. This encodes CASSTTQTTFANYGYTF.

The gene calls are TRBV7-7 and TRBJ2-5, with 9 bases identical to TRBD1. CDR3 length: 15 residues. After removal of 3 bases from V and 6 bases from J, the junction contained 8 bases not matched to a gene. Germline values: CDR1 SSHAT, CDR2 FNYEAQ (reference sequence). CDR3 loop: CASSLGQGSGKTQYF. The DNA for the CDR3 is TGTGCCAGCAGCTTGGGACAGGGATCCGGAAAGACCCAGTACTTC.

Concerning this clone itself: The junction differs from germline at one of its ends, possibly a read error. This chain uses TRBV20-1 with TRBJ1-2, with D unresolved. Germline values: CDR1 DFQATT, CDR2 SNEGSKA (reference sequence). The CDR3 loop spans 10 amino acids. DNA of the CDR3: TGCAGTGCTAGAGGAGAACCGGGTCTCTTC. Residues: CSARGEPGLF.

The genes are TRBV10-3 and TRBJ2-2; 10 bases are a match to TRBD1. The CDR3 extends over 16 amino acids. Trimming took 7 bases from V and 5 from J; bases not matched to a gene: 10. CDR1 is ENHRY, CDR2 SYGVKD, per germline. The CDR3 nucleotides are TGTGCCATCACTACCCCGGACAGGGGGGGAACCGGGGAGCTGTTTTTT. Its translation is CAITTPDRGGTGELFF.

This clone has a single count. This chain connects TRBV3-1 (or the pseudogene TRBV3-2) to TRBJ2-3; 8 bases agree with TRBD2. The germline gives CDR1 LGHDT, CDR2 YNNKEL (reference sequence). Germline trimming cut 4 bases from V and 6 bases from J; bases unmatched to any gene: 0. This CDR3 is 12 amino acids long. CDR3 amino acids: CASSPSGDTQYF. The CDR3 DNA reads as TGTGCCAGCAGCCCTAGCGGGGATACGCAGTATTTT.